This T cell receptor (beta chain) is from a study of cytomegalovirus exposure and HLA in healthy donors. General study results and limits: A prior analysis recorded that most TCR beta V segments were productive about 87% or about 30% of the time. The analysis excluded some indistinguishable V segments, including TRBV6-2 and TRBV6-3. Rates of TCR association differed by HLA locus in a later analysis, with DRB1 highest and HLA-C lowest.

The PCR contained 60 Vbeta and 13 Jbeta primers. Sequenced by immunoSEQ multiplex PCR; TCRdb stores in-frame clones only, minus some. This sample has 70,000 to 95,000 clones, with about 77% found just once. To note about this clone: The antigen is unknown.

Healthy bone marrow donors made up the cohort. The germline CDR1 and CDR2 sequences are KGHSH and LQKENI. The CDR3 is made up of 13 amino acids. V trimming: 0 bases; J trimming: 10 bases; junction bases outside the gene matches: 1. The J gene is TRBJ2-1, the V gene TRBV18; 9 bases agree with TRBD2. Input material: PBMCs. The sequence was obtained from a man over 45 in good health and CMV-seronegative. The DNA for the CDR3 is TGTGCCAGCTCACCACCGCTAGCGGGGGAGCAGTTCTTC. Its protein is CASSPPLAGEQFF.